This T cell receptor (beta chain) originates from a study of human T cells and chemical hapten exposure. As for the study in general: Minor volume differences among pooled libraries chiefly drove per-sample TCR yield variation.

Time point specified: healthy volunteer bleed at 2 weeks. Unfractionated whole blood was the source of the extracted total RNA. This clonotype was observed a few times. Individual cDNA molecules in this library carried unique molecular identifiers. Original handling: With a range of roughly 23,224 to 690,600, the median per sample was roughly 91,000 TCRs. A single record per CDR3 protein comes from TCRdb applying MiXCR to the RACE reads. TCRdb, not the authors, supplied the V and J calls. This sample has about 45,000 distinct CDR3 sequences, with approximately 4.8% found just once. CDR3 size: 14 residues. Germline V lookup: CDR1 LNHDA, CDR2 SQIVND (reference sequence). Trimming stripped 5 bases from V and 4 bases from J, with 14 bases between.

Specimen: whole blood. The receptor was isolated from a human donor in good health. Some clones in this sample may be carry-over from other donors' samples. The chain recombines TRBV19 with TRBJ1-2; D is undetermined. The CDR3 loop is CASSLAPGSYGYTF. The CDR3 DNA is TGTGCCAGTAGTCTTGCCCCGGGATCCTATGGCTACACCTTC.